A single sample gave rise to the 30 T cell receptor beta chains below, sequenced in a study of Graves' ophthalmopathy and Graves' hyperthyroidism. The sequenced template was RNA, covering the TCR beta CDR3 region. The authors performed first-round RT-PCR with HTBI primers and then a second-round multiplex PCR. TCRdb reprocessed the multiplex PCR reads with MiXCR, giving one entry per CDR3 protein. The sample shows roughly 610,000 distinct CDR3 sequences, around a fifth of them seen only once. The sequenced sample was peripheral blood. The receptor set was obtained from a woman aged 18-29 years with stable Graves' hyperthyroidism. Some clones in this sample may be carry-over from other donors' samples.

This clonotype was seen many times. The rearrangement uses TRBV5-1 and TRBJ2-7; TRBD1 aligns across 8 bases. CDR3 length: 18 residues. The trim removed 6 bases at V and 2 bases at J, leaving 19 bases unmatched. Germline V CDR1 and CDR2: SGHRS, YFSETQ. The CDR3 nucleotides are TGCGCCAGCAATGGAAAAGGGGAACCGGGACAGGACCCCTACGAGCAGTACTTC. This encodes CASNGKGEPGQDPYEQYF.

This clonotype was recorded at least ten times. The chain joins TRBV18 to TRBJ2-2, with D unclear. The CDR3 runs to 11 residues. Looked up from germline, CDR1 is KGHSH and CDR2 is LQKENI. Trimming took off 2 bases at V and 9 bases at J, with 4 bases between the two ends. The CDR3 is CASSPNWELFF. The CDR3 coding sequence is TGTGCCAGCTCACCAAACTGGGAGCTGTTTTTT.

This clonotype has a handful of counts. A clone one base away is much larger, so this may be a read error. The genes are TRBV30 and TRBJ1-6; the D is unclear. The CDR3 has 13 amino acids. V was cut by 3 bases and J by 15 bases, with 18 bases left in between. Germline loops: CDR1 GTSNPN, CDR2 SVGIG (reference sequence). This CDR3 is CAWSQEVVSNLHF. In nucleotides, the CDR3 is TGTGCCTGGAGCCAAGAGGTAGTCTCCAACCTCCACTTT. The variable domain in full, completed from reference TRBV30 and TRBJ1-6, reads SQTIHQWPATLVQPVGSPLSLECTVEGTSNPNLYWYRQAAGRGLQLLFYSVGIGQISSEVPQNLSASRPQDRQFILSSKKLLLSDSGFYLCAWSQEVVSNLHFGNGTRLTVT.

This clonotype came up many times. The chain joins TRBV19 to TRBJ1-2; 7 bases map to TRBD1. From germline, CDR1 is LNHDA and CDR2 SQIVND (reference sequence). Trimming removed 7 bases from V and 4 bases from J; junction bases left unmatched: 6. The CDR3 is made up of 13 amino acids. The CDR3 loop reads CASTPTGVYGYTF. CDR3 sequence (DNA): TGTGCCAGTACCCCTACAGGGGTCTATGGCTACACCTTC.

There are many counts of this clonotype. The genes are TRBV12-3 or TRBV12-4 and TRBJ2-2; the D gene is possibly TRBD2 (5 bases). The ends were cut back, 2 bases at V and 1 base at J, with 11 bases in the middle. The CDR3 is 16 amino acids. The chain's CDR3 is CASSLSGTVNTGELFF. The CDR3 DNA reads as TGTGCCAGCAGTTTAAGCGGTACAGTGAACACCGGGGAGCTGTTTTTT.

This clonotype was observed at least ten times. J is TRBJ2-5 and V is TRBV2; 9 nucleotides align to TRBD1. Per the germline V gene, CDR1 is SNHLY and CDR2 is FYNNEI. The J segment lost 2 bases and the V segment lost 6 bases, leaving 4 bases of the junction unmatched. The CDR3 contains 14 residues. Here the CDR3 DNA reads TGTGCCAGCAGCGGGACAGGGATTCAAGAGACCCAGTACTTC. Its translation: CASSGTGIQETQYF.

V is TRBV6-1 and J is TRBJ1-2; 9 bases are a match to TRBD1. Germline V gene sequence: CDR1 MNHNS, CDR2 SASEGT. The junction had 6 bases not matched to a gene; V was cut back by 5 bases and J by 8 bases. CDR3 length equals 13 residues. The CDR3, as DNA: TGTGCCAGCAGTAAACAGGGGGCGAACGGCTACACCTTC. As protein: CASSKQGANGYTF.

The rearrangement joins TRBV6-1 to TRBJ1-1; tentatively, D is TRBD1 (5 bases). CDR1 is MNHNS, CDR2 SASEGT, per germline. Trimming left V 7 bases short and J 7 bases short, with 19 bases between. This CDR3 comprises 14 residues. Here the CDR3 reads CASTPQAGESEAFF. DNA of the CDR3: TGTGCCAGCACCCCCCAGGCGGGGGAAAGTGAAGCTTTCTTT.

Ten or more counts support this clonotype. The CDR3 here is CASTIRGWNEQYF. The CDR3 nucleotides are TGTGCCAGCACAATTCGGGGGTGGAACGAGCAGTACTTC. The chain employs TRBV25-1 and TRBJ2-7, with a weak D call TRBD2 (6 bases). Per germline, CDR1 MGHDK and CDR2 SYGVNS. This CDR3 has 13 residues. Trimming pared 7 bases from V and 5 bases from J, leaving 15 bases between.

This clonotype showed up many times. The chain has TRBV19 and TRBJ1-1; D might be TRBD1 (5 bases). Looked up from germline, CDR1 is LNHDA and CDR2 is SQIVND (reference sequence). Trimming removed 2 bases from V and 6 bases from J, with 16 bases in between. This CDR3 is built from 15 residues. CDR3 nucleotide sequence: TGTGCCAGTAGTATAATCGGTCAGGGAAAGGCTGAAGCTTTCTTT. This gives the protein CASSIIGQGKAEAFF.

This clonotype has a handful of counts. With a much larger clone just one base away, this may be a read error. The chain uses TRBV12-3 or TRBV12-4 and TRBJ1-2; D is possibly TRBD1 (5 bases). The CDR3 loop spans 11 amino acids. V gave up 7 bases and J gave up 14 bases, with 17 bases separating them. The CDR3 sequence: CASTQGRAHTF. The CDR3 nucleotides read TGTGCCAGCACCCAGGGCCGGGCTCATACCTTC.

This clonotype was counted at least ten times. The chain carries TRBV19 and TRBJ1-1; a possible D gene is TRBD1 (6 bases). V was cut by 9 bases and J by 1 base, with 18 bases left in between. The germline V gene has CDR1 LNHDA and CDR2 SQIVND (reference sequence). The CDR3 contains 15 residues. The CDR3 DNA is TGTGCCAGCAACCAGGGGATGGGTTGGAACACTGAAGCTTTCTTT. Its protein is CASNQGMGWNTEAFF.

This clonotype was seen repeatedly, ten times or more. V and J are TRBV6-5 and TRBJ1-5, with a tentative D call TRBD1 (5 bases). The germline V and J ends were trimmed by 6 bases and 5 bases, with 17 bases remaining between them. Germline V lookup: CDR1 MNHEY, CDR2 SVGAGI. The CDR3 sequence is 15 residues long. CDR3 in DNA: TGTGCCAGCAGCCGGAGCCAGGGTCGATATCAGCCCCAGCATTTT. The encoded protein is CASSRSQGRYQPQHF.

This clonotype has a handful of counts. One end of the junction does not line up with germline, which may come from a read error. The chain carries TRBV6-1 and TRBJ1-2; D may be TRBD1 (6 bases). This CDR3 has 13 residues. CDR1 and CDR2 from the germline V gene are MNHNS and SASEGT. The CDR3 nucleotides are TGTGCCAGCAGTGATACAGGGTCGAGTGGCTACATCTTC. As protein: CASSDTGSSGYIF.

There are a few counts of this clonotype. The CDR3 is CSVGFLKGMTFF. The CDR3 nucleotides are TGCAGCGTTGGATTTCTTAAGGGGATGACTTTCTTT. This chain uses TRBV29-1 with TRBJ1-1; possible D gene TRBD1, 5 bases. The CDR3 is made up of 12 amino acids. Germline V gives CDR1 SQVTM, CDR2 ANQGSEA. Trimming took off 4 bases at V and 12 bases at J, with 18 bases between the two ends. The variable domain in full, with the rest retrieved from reference TRBV29-1 and TRBJ1-1, is SAVISQKPSRDICQRGTSLTIQCQVDSQVTMMFWYRQQPGQSLTLIATANQGSEATYESGFVIDKFPISRPNLTFSTLTVSNMSPEDSSIYLCSVGFLKGMTFFGQGTRLTVV.

This clonotype has a count of ten or more. The chain links TRBV12-3 or TRBV12-4 to TRBJ2-4, with D unclear. The CDR3 sequence is 14 residues long. V was trimmed by 5 bases and J by 7 bases, leaving 15 bases between them. CDR3 amino acids: CASSAQHRNNIQYF. The CDR3 DNA is TGTGCCAGCAGTGCCCAACACCGAAATAACATTCAGTACTTC.

The rearrangement links TRBV27 to TRBJ1-1, with D unclear. This CDR3 spans 13 amino acids. The V gene lost 6 bases and the J gene lost 5 bases, with 13 bases spanning the gap. Germline CDR1 and CDR2: MNHEY and SMNVEV (reference sequence). This CDR3 reads CASRHTGKTEAFF. The CDR3 nucleotides read TGTGCCAGCAGACATACCGGGAAGACTGAAGCTTTCTTT.

This clonotype occurred many times. This chain connects TRBV5-1 to TRBJ1-1, with D possibly matching TRBD1 (5 bases). CDR3 size: 13 residues. Trimming left V 4 bases short and J 5 bases short, with 12 bases between. Germline-derived CDR1 and CDR2 are SGHRS and YFSETQ. The CDR3, as DNA: TGCGCCAGCAGCGCCGGACCAGGGACTGAAGCTTTCTTT. This translates into CASSAGPGTEAFF.

This clonotype has at least ten counts. This chain's CDR3 is CASTDRAFEQYF. CDR3 DNA: TGTGCCAGCACGGACAGGGCTTTCGAGCAGTACTTC. The chain combines TRBV6-2 or TRBV6-3 with TRBJ2-7; 8 nucleotides align to TRBD1. V lost 7 bases, J lost 6 bases, and 5 bases stayed unmatched. Germline CDR1 is MNHEY and CDR2 is SVGEGT. The CDR3 has 12 amino acids.

This clonotype has a single count. The V gene is TRBV20-1, the J gene TRBJ1-1, with D perhaps matching TRBD1 (6 bases). V dropped 5 bases and J dropped 10 bases, with 20 bases sitting between them. The CDR3 covers 13 residues. Per the germline V gene, CDR1 is DFQATT and CDR2 is SNEGSKA (reference sequence). The CDR3 spells CSAWGHLVFRAFF. As DNA, the CDR3 is TGCAGTGCTTGGGGGCATCTAGTTTTCAGAGCTTTCTTT.

This clonotype was counted between two and nine times. An end of the junction does not agree with germline; a read error may underlie this. The gene calls are TRBV28 and TRBJ2-4, with D perhaps TRBD2 (6 bases). In germline, CDR1 is MDHEN, CDR2 SYDVKM. The CDR3 has 14 amino acids. CDR3 sequence (DNA): TGTGCCAGCAGTTTAACTGCTGGGGGGAACATTAAGTACTTC. Its protein is CASSLTAGGNIKYF.

The V gene is TRBV5-1, the J gene TRBJ2-2; D possibly uses TRBD1 or TRBD2 (5 bases each). Trimming cost V 3 bases and J 0 bases, with 9 bases left between them. CDR3 length: 15 amino acids. Germline CDR1 SGHRS, CDR2 YFSETQ. The chain's CDR3 is CASSWDGTNTGELFF. The CDR3 DNA follows: TGCGCCAGCAGCTGGGACGGAACGAACACCGGGGAGCTGTTTTTT. The full variable domain, rest sourced from reference TRBV5-1 and TRBJ2-2, is KAGVTQTPRYLIKTRGQQVTLSCSPISGHRSVSWYQQTPGQGLQFLFEYFSETQRNKGNFPGRFSGRQFSNSRSEMNVSTLELGDSALYLCASSWDGTNTGELFFGEGSRLTVL.

This clonotype showed up many times. The chain uses TRBV6-2 or TRBV6-3 and TRBJ2-7; D unclear. This CDR3 is 14 amino acids long. Germline CDR1 MNHEY, CDR2 SVGEGT. Between the trimmed V and J ends, which lost 6 bases and 0 bases, there was a span of 12 bases. CDR3 protein: CASSPWGTSYEQYF. Written as DNA, the CDR3 is TGTGCCAGCAGCCCCTGGGGTACCTCCTACGAGCAGTACTTC.

The genes are TRBV6-1 and TRBJ1-1; D is possibly TRBD1 (5 bases). V lost 7 bases, J lost 1 base, and 10 bases lay in between. CDR3 length: 13 residues. Germline CDR1 MNHNS, CDR2 SASEGT. The CDR3 DNA is TGTGCCAGCACTCAGGGCCAGAACACTGAAGCTTTCTTT. Its protein product is CASTQGQNTEAFF.

This clonotype has a count of ten or more. V is TRBV2 and J is TRBJ1-2; D not resolved. V was cut by 5 bases and J by 3 bases, with 4 bases left in between. CDR1 SNHLY and CDR2 FYNNEI come from the germline V gene. CDR3 size: 11 residues. CDR3 sequence (DNA): TGTGCCAGCAGTCAGGACTATGGCTACACCTTC. Its translation is CASSQDYGYTF.

V usage is TRBV5-1 and J usage is TRBJ1-2, with D unresolved. Germline V gene lookup returns CDR1 SGHRS and CDR2 YFSETQ. V shed 1 base and J shed 6 bases, with 13 bases lying between them. This CDR3 region has 14 residues. The CDR3 protein is CASSLYPRGDGYTF. The DNA of the CDR3 is TGCGCCAGCAGCTTGTATCCCCGAGGCGATGGCTACACCTTC. Full variable domain (outside the CDR3, taken from reference TRBV5-1 and TRBJ1-2): KAGVTQTPRYLIKTRGQQVTLSCSPISGHRSVSWYQQTPGQGLQFLFEYFSETQRNKGNFPGRFSGRQFSNSRSEMNVSTLELGDSALYLCASSLYPRGDGYTFGSGTRLTVV.

This clonotype was observed at least ten times. The chain is built from TRBV27 and TRBJ1-2; possible D gene TRBD1, 6 bases. Looked up from germline, CDR1 is MNHEY and CDR2 is SMNVEV (reference sequence). With 5 bases removed from V and 5 bases from J, the gap between germline ends came to 15 bases. The CDR3 extends over 14 amino acids. The CDR3 region is CASSLGAFGYGYTF. The CDR3 nucleotides are TGTGCCAGCAGTCTGGGGGCGTTTGGGTATGGCTACACCTTC.

This clonotype was recorded a few times. The chain employs TRBV4-1 and TRBJ2-7; TRBD1 is a possible D gene (5 bases). This CDR3 has 14 amino acids. V was trimmed by 4 bases and J by 5 bases, leaving 15 bases between them. Germline assignment: CDR1 MGHRA and CDR2 YSYEKL. The CDR3 DNA reads TGCGCCAGCAGCCCAGGCAGGGTCCAAGACGAGCAGTACTTC. Translation: CASSPGRVQDEQYF.

Worth noting for this clonotype: A much more abundant neighbour one base away suggests this may be a read error. V usage is TRBV7-9 and J usage is TRBJ1-1, with unresolved D. The CDR3 covers 14 residues. Germline values: CDR1 SEHNR, CDR2 FQNEAQ (reference sequence). CDR3 bases: TGTGCCAGCAGCTTAATCATTTTTCTCACTGAAGCTTGCTTT. Translated, it gives CASSLIIFLTEACF. Variable domain in full (rest from reference TRBV7-9 and TRBJ1-1): DTGVSQNPRHKITKRGQNVTFRCDPISEHNRLYWYRQTLGQGPEFLTYFQNEAQLEKSRLLSDRFSAERPKGSFSTLEIQRTEQGDSAMYLCASSLIIFLTEACFGQGTRLTVV.

The chain has TRBV19 and TRBJ2-2; 11 bases align to TRBD2. V dropped 7 bases and J dropped 8; count of bases not matched to a gene: 9. Germline values: CDR1 LNHDA, CDR2 SQIVND (reference sequence). CDR3 length: 15 amino acids. DNA for the CDR3: TGTGCCAGTATAGGACTAGCGGGCTATGAGGGGGAGCTGTTTTTT. Translation gives CASIGLAGYEGELFF.